The present T cell receptor beta chain was sequenced within a study of blood T cell repertoires in COVID-19. Source study methods: The assay estimated nucleated cells by amplifying reference gene primers. Sequencing was performed with immunoSEQ multiplex PCR; in TCRdb, only in-frame clones are kept and a portion is missing. For V, J and clone size, that table is used; D and trimming come from the DNA. The table lists 200,000 to 250,000 clones, about 85% of them singletons. CDR1 SGDLS and CDR2 YYNGEE come from the germline V gene. The CDR3 loop spans 12 amino acids. Trimming took off 0 bases at V and 9 bases at J, with 7 bases between the two ends. This study enrolled people aged about 18 to 90 from around 26 US geographic areas. Two consecutive negative NP/OP PCR tests, clearance, or resolved symptoms defined Cohort 3 recovery.

What was sequenced was PBMCs or T cells enriched from blood (not recorded which). The receptor was derived from a young man who had recovered from COVID-19. The chain links TRBV9 to TRBJ2-1; no clear D. The CDR3 DNA reads as TGTGCCAGCAGCGTAGATAGCAGTGAGCAGTTCTTC. Its protein product is CASSVDSSEQFF.